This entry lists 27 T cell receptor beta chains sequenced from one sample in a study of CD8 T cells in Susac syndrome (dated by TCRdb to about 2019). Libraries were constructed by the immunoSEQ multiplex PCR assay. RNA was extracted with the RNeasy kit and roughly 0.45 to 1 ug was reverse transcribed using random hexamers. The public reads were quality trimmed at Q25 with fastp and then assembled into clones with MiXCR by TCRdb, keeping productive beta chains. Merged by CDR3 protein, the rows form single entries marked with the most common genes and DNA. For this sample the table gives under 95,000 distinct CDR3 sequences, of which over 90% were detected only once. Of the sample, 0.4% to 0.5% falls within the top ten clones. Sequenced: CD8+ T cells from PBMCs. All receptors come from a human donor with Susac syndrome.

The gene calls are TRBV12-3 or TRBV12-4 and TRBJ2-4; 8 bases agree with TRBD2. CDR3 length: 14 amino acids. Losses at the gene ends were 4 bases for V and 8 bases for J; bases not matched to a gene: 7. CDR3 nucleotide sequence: TGTGCCAGCAGTTCGGGGACTAGATTAGACATTCAGTACTTC. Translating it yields CASSSGTRLDIQYF.

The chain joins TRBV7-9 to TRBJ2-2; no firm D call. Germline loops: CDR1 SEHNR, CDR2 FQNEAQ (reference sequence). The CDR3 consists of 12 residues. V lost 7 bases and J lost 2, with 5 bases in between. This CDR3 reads CASIKNTGELFF. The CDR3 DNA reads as TGTGCCAGCATCAAAAACACCGGGGAGCTGTTTTTT.

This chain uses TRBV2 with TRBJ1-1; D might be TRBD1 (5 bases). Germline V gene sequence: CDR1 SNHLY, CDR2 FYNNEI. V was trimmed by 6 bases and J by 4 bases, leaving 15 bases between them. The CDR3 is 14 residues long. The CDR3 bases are TGTGCCAGCAGGGGTTGGGGCGAGAGCACTGAAGCTTTCTTT. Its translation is CASRGWGESTEAFF.

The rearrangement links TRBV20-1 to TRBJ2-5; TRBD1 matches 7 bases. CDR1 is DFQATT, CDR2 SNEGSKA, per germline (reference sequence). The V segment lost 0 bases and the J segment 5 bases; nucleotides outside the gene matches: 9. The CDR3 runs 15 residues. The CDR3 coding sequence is TGCAGTGCTAGAGATCCCCACAGGGGTGGGGAGACCCAGTACTTC. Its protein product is CSARDPHRGGETQYF.

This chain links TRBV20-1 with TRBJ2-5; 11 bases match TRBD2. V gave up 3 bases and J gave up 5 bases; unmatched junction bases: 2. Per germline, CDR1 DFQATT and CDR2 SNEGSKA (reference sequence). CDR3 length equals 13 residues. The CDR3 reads CSARASGRETQYF. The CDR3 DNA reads TGCAGTGCTAGGGCTAGCGGGAGGGAGACCCAGTACTTC.

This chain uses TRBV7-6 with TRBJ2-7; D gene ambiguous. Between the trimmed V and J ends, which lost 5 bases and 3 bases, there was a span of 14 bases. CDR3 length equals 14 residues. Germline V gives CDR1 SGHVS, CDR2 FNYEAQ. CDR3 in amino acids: CASSPRDGLYEQYF. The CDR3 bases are TGTGCCAGCAGCCCCCGCGACGGGCTCTACGAGCAGTACTTC.

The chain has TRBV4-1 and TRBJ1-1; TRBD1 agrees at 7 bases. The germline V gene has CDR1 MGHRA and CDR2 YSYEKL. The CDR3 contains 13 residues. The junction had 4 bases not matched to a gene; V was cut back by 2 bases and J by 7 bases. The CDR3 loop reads CASSQSTGIEAFF. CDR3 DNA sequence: TGCGCCAGCAGCCAATCGACAGGGATTGAAGCTTTCTTT.

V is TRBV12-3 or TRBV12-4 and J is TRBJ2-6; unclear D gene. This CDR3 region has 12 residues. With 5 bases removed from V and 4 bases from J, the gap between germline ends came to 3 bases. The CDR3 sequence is CASSKGANVLTF. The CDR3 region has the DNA TGTGCCAGCAGTAAAGGGGCCAACGTCCTGACTTTC.

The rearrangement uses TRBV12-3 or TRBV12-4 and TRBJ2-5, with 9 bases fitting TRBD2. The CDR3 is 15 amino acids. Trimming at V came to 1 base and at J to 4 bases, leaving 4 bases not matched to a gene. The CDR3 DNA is TGTGCCAGCAGTTTAGGGACTAGCGTTGCAGAGACCCAGTACTTC. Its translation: CASSLGTSVAETQYF.

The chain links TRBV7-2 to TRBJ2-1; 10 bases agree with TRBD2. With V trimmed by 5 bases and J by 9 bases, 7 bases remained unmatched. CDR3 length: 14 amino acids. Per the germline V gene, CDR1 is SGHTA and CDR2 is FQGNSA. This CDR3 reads CASSVRAGGLEQFF. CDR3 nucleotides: TGTGCCAGCAGCGTACGAGCGGGAGGGCTTGAGCAGTTCTTC.

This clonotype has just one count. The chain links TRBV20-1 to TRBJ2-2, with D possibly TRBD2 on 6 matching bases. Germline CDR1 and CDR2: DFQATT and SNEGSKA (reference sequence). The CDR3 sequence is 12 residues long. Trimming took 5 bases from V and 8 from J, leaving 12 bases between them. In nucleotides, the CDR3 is TGCAGTGCTCGGGGACTTGGGGGGGAGCTGTTTTTT. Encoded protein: CSARGLGGELFF.

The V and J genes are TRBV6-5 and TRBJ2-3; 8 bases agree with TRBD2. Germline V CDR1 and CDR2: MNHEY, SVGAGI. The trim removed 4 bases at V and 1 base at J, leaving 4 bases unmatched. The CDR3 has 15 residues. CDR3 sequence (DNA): TGTGCCAGCAGTTTAGCGGGGCCGGGCACAGATACGCAGTATTTT. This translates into CASSLAGPGTDTQYF.

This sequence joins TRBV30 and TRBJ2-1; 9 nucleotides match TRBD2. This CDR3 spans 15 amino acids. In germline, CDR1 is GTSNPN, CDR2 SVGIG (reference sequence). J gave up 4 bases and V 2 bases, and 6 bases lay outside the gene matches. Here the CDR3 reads CAWSFKLAGYNEQFF. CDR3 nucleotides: TGTGCCTGGAGTTTTAAGCTAGCGGGGTACAATGAGCAGTTCTTC.

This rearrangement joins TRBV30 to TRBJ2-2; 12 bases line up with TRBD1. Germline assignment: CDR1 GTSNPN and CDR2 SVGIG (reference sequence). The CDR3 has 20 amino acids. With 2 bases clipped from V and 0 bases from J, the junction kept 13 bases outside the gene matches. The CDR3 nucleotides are TGTGCCTGGAGTACCCCAGCCTGGAGGGACAGGGGGCCGAACACCGGGGAGCTGTTTTTT. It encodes CAWSTPAWRDRGPNTGELFF.

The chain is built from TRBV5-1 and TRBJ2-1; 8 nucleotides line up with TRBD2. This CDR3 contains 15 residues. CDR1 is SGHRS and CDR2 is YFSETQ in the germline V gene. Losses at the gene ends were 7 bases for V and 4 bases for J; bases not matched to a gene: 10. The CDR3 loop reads CASSAPGLGYNEQFF. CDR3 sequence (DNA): TGCGCCAGCTCTGCCCCGGGACTAGGGTACAATGAGCAGTTCTTC.

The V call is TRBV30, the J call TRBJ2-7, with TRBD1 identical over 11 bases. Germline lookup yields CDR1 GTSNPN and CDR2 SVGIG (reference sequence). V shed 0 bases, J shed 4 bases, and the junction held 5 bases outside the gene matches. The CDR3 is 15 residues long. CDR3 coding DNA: TGTGCCTGGAGTGTACTTGGGGACAGGGGGTACGAGCAGTACTTC. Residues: CAWSVLGDRGYEQYF.

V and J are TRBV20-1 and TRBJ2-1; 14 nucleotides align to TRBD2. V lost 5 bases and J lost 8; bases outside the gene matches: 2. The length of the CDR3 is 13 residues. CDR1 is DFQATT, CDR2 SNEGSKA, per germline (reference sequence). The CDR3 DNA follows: TGCAGTGCTGCGGGACTAGCGGGGGATGAGCAGTTCTTC. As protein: CSAAGLAGDEQFF.

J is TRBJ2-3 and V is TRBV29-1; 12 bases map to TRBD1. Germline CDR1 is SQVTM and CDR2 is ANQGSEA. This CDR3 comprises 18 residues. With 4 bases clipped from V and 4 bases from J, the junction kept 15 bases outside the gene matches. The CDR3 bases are TGCAGCGTTGTGTACGGGACAGGGGGCGCGTCTGGTGCAGATACGCAGTATTTT. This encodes CSVVYGTGGASGADTQYF.

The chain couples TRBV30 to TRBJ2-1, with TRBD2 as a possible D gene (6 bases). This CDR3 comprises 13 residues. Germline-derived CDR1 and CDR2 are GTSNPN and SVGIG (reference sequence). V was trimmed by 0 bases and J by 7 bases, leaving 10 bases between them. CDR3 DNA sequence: TGTGCCTGGAGTGTCTTAGCGGTAAATGAGCAGTTCTTC. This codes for CAWSVLAVNEQFF. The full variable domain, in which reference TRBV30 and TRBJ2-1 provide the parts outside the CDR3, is SQTIHQWPATLVQPVGSPLSLECTVEGTSNPNLYWYRQAAGRGLQLLFYSVGIGQISSEVPQNLSASRPQDRQFILSSKKLLLSDSGFYLCAWSVLAVNEQFFGPGTRLTVL.

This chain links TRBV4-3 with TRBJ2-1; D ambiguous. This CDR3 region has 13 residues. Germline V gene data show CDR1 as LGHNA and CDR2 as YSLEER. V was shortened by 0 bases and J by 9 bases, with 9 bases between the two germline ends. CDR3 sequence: CASSQDRLGEQFF. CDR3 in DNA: TGCGCCAGCAGCCAAGACAGGTTGGGTGAGCAGTTCTTC.

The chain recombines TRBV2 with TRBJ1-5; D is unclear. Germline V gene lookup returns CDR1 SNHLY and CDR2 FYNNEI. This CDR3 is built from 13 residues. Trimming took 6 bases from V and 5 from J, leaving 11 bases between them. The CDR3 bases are TGTGCCAGCAGACTCACACCGGATCAGCCCCAGCATTTT. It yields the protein CASRLTPDQPQHF.

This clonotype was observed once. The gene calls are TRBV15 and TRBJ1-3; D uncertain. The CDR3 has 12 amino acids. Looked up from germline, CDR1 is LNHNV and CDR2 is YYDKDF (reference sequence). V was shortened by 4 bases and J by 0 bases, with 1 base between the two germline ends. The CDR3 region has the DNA TGTGCCACCAGCATCTCTGGAAACACCATATATTTT. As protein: CATSISGNTIYF.

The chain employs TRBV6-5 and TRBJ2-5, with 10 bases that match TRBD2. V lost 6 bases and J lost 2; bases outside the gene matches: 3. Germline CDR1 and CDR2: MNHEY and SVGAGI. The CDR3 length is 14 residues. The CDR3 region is CASSGTSAQETQYF. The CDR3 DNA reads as TGTGCCAGCAGCGGGACTAGCGCACAAGAGACCCAGTACTTC.

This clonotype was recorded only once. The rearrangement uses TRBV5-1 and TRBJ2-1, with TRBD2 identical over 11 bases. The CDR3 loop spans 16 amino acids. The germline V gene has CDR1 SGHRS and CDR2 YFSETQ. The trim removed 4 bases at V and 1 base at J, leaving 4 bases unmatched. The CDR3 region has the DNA TGCGCCAGCAGCGATGGGACTAGCGGATCCTACAATGAGCAGTTCTTC. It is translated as CASSDGTSGSYNEQFF. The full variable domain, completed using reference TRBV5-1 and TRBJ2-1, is KAGVTQTPRYLIKTRGQQVTLSCSPISGHRSVSWYQQTPGQGLQFLFEYFSETQRNKGNFPGRFSGRQFSNSRSEMNVSTLELGDSALYLCASSDGTSGSYNEQFFGPGTRLTVL.

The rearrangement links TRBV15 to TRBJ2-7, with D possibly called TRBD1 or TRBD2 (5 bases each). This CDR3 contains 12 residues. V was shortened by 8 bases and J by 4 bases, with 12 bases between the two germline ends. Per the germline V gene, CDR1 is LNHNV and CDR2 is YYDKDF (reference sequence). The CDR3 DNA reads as TGTGCCACCCGGGGCGAAACATACGAGCAGTACTTC. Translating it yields CATRGETYEQYF.

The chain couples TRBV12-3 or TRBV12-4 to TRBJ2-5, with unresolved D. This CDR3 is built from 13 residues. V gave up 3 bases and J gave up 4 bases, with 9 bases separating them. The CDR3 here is CASSFGPVETQYF. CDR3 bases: TGTGCCAGCAGTTTTGGGCCCGTAGAGACCCAGTACTTC.

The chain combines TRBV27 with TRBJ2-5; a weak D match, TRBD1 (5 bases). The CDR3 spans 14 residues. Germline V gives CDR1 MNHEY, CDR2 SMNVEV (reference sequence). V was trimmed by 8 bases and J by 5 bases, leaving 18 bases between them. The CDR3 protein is CASRTLGPWETQYF. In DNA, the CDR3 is TGTGCCAGCCGGACACTGGGGCCCTGGGAGACCCAGTACTTC.